This TCR beta chain comes out of a study of tumor-infiltrating lymphocytes in oesophageal squamous cell carcinoma. This CDR3 has 16 amino acids. The germline V gene has CDR1 MDHEN and CDR2 SYDVKM. TCRdb independently ran MiXCR on the PCR reads; one entry per CDR3 protein. The sample carries 20,000 to 25,000 distinct CDR3 sequences, about 40% recorded once. The clonotype originates from a male donor with esophageal squamous cell carcinoma. The chain combines TRBV28 with TRBJ2-6; a weak D match, TRBD2 (5 bases). Gene TRBJ2-7 matches the end of the DNA better, so the J call may be wrong. The sequencing input was esophageal tumor tissue. CDR3 residues: CASSSYTRRSSYEQYF. CDR3 bases: TGTGCCAGCAGTTCATATACTAGAAGGTCGTCCTACGAGCAGTACTTC.